The table lists the clone carrying this T cell receptor beta chain with a few counts. This sample was included in a study of beta chain features in type 1 diabetes. The study reverse transcribed the entire isolated RNA, so it sequenced expressed TCRB transcripts. Sequenced naive, central memory and regulatory T cell samples produced an average of around 3.9 million reads. Generated by immunoSEQ multiplex PCR, the TCRdb table keeps only in-frame clones and is missing some. This table has some 150,000 clones, nearly 9.5% appearing once. Trimming removed 5 bases from V and 6 bases from J; junction bases left unmatched: 5. The germline V gene has CDR1 KGHSH and CDR2 LQKENI. The CDR3 has 15 residues. Averaging around 110 mL, one heparinised blood draw was given by each donor. Sorting of CD4+ naive, central memory, regulatory and stem cell-like memory cells was performed via CD45RO/CCR7/CD25/CD127/CD95/CD27.

The V and J genes are TRBV18 and TRBJ2-1; 12 nucleotides line up with TRBD2. The sample consisted of central memory CD4+ T cells from blood. This TCR was recovered from a man between 18 and 29 years old in good health. CDR3 nucleotide sequence: TGTGCCAGCTCATCTTCTAGCGGGGGGGTCAATGAGCAGTTCTTC. Translation: CASSSSSGGVNEQFF.